A selection of T cell receptor beta chains follows, all from one sample in a study of blood T cell repertoires in COVID-19. TCRdb's table, derived via immunoSEQ multiplex PCR, lists solely in-frame clones and lacks some. The repertoire includes about 70,000 clones, roughly 91% of them detected once, and roughly a tenth sits in the top ten. The material sequenced was peripheral blood. Receptor source: a woman under 30 with acute or convalescent COVID-19. Both conserved end residues are part of each CDR3. Fields, in order: V gene, J gene, clone size, D gene, CDR3 DNA, CDR3 protein. The D gene is left open where the match is weak. Clone size is stated in some rows and not others, as once, few, many or a class when expanded.

v_call: TRBV28
j_call: TRBJ2-5
clone_size: .
d_call: TRBD2
cdr3_nt: TGTGCCAGCAGTTATGGCCGGGGGGGCATTTTGGAGACCCAGTACTTC
cdr3_aa: CASSYGRGGILETQYF

v_call: TRBV3-1/TRBV3-2
j_call: TRBJ1-2
clone_size: few
d_call: .
cdr3_nt: TGTGCCAGCAGGCCAAGAGGTGCAGGGGATCATGGCTACACCTTC
cdr3_aa: CASRPRGAGDHGYTF

v_call: TRBV28
j_call: TRBJ1-2
clone_size: .
d_call: .
cdr3_nt: TGTGCCAGCAGTGAGGCAAGCTATGGCTACACCTTC
cdr3_aa: CASSEASYGYTF

v_call: TRBV6-2/TRBV6-3
j_call: TRBJ1-5
clone_size: .
d_call: .
cdr3_nt: TGTGCCAGCAGTCAATCAATTCGGAGCGGCAATCAGCCCCAGCATTTT
cdr3_aa: CASSQSIRSGNQPQHF

v_call: TRBV28
j_call: TRBJ2-3
clone_size: .
d_call: .
cdr3_nt: TGTGCCAGCAGTTTATTACGGACGGGGAGCACAGATACGCAGTATTTT
cdr3_aa: CASSLLRTGSTDTQYF

v_call: TRBV6-1
j_call: TRBJ1-2
clone_size: .
d_call: TRBD1
cdr3_nt: TGTGCCAGCAGTCCCGACAGGGTTGGCTATGGCTACACCTTC
cdr3_aa: CASSPDRVGYGYTF

v_call: TRBV30
j_call: TRBJ2-7
clone_size: .
d_call: TRBD1
cdr3_nt: TGTGCCTGGAGTGACGGACAGGGGGCGGACGAGCAGTACTTC
cdr3_aa: CAWSDGQGADEQYF

v_call: TRBV4-3
j_call: TRBJ1-4
clone_size: few
d_call: TRBD1
cdr3_nt: TGCGCCAGCAGCCAAGATTTGATTACCGGGACAGGGGAAAAACTGTTTTTT
cdr3_aa: CASSQDLITGTGEKLFF

v_call: TRBV4-2
j_call: TRBJ1-5
clone_size: .
d_call: TRBD1
cdr3_nt: TGTGCCAGCAGCCAAGGGACAGGAGAATACCAGCCCCAGCATTTT
cdr3_aa: CASSQGTGEYQPQHF

v_call: TRBV19
j_call: TRBJ1-6
clone_size: .
d_call: .
cdr3_nt: TGTGCCAGTAGTCCGAGGACAGTTTTGGATAAACCCCTCCACTTT
cdr3_aa: CASSPRTVLDKPLHF

v_call: TRBV27
j_call: TRBJ1-1
clone_size: few
d_call: TRBD1
cdr3_nt: TGTGCCAGCAGTCCCTGGCAGGGGGCCACTGAAGCTTTCTTT
cdr3_aa: CASSPWQGATEAFF

v_call: TRBV18
j_call: TRBJ2-7
clone_size: .
d_call: TRBD1
cdr3_nt: TGTGCCAGCTCACCCGGGACAGGGAGTGGCGAGCAGTACTTC
cdr3_aa: CASSPGTGSGEQYF

v_call: TRBV29-1
j_call: TRBJ2-5
clone_size: .
d_call: .
cdr3_nt: TGCAGCGTTGATATGCCAGGACAAGAGACCCAGTACTTC
cdr3_aa: CSVDMPGQETQYF

v_call: TRBV11-2
j_call: TRBJ2-1
clone_size: few
d_call: .
cdr3_nt: TGTGCCAGCAGCTTAGTGGGTAGCGCGATCAATGAGCAGTTCTTC
cdr3_aa: CASSLVGSAINEQFF

v_call: TRBV13
j_call: TRBJ2-1
clone_size: .
d_call: .
cdr3_nt: TGTGCCAGCAGCTCGGACGGCGGGAATCGCTACAATGAGCAGTTCTTC
cdr3_aa: CASSSDGGNRYNEQFF

v_call: TRBV29-1
j_call: TRBJ1-2
clone_size: .
d_call: .
cdr3_nt: TGCAGCGTTGAAGATCAAGGACTCGAGGGCTACACCTTC
cdr3_aa: CSVEDQGLEGYTF

v_call: TRBV7-2
j_call: TRBJ2-1
clone_size: .
d_call: TRBD2
cdr3_nt: TGTGCCAGCAGCAGGGGACTAGCGGATAATGAGCAGTTCTTC
cdr3_aa: CASSRGLADNEQFF

v_call: TRBV5-1
j_call: TRBJ2-2
clone_size: .
d_call: .
cdr3_nt: TGCGCCAGCGGTCTATCGCGGGGTGGGGACACCGGGGAGCTGTTTTTT
cdr3_aa: CASGLSRGGDTGELFF

v_call: TRBV25-1
j_call: TRBJ2-1
clone_size: .
d_call: TRBD2
cdr3_nt: TGTGCCAGCAGTGAATCCAATTCAGCGGGAAGCTCCTACAATGAGCAGTTCTTC
cdr3_aa: CASSESNSAGSSYNEQFF

v_call: TRBV5-6
j_call: TRBJ1-1
clone_size: .
d_call: .
cdr3_nt: TGTGCCAGCAGCTTGGGAGGTGGAACCGCCACTGAAGCTTTCTTT
cdr3_aa: CASSLGGGTATEAFF

v_call: TRBV7-2
j_call: TRBJ2-2
clone_size: .
d_call: TRBD2
cdr3_nt: TGTGCCAGCAGCTTCTCCGGACTAGCGAGGGAAACCGGGGAGCTGTTTTTT
cdr3_aa: CASSFSGLARETGELFF

v_call: TRBV28
j_call: TRBJ1-1
clone_size: .
d_call: TRBD1
cdr3_nt: TGTGCCAGCAGTGGCTTCACCGGGACAGGGTTTAGTAGTAACACTGAAGCTTTCTTT
cdr3_aa: CASSGFTGTGFSSNTEAFF

v_call: TRBV18
j_call: TRBJ2-1
clone_size: once
d_call: TRBD2
cdr3_nt: TGTGCCAGCTCACCTACTAGCGGTAGGTACAATGAGCAGTTCTTC
cdr3_aa: CASSPTSGRYNEQFF

v_call: TRBV18
j_call: TRBJ2-5
clone_size: .
d_call: TRBD2
cdr3_nt: TGTGCCAGCTCCCCTATAGCGGGATTACAAGAGACCCAGTACTTC
cdr3_aa: CASSPIAGLQETQYF

v_call: TRBV14
j_call: TRBJ2-3
clone_size: .
d_call: .
cdr3_nt: TGTGCCAGCAGCCAAGGAGGACTTTACCCCACAGATACGCAGTATTTT
cdr3_aa: CASSQGGLYPTDTQYF

v_call: TRBV10-3
j_call: TRBJ1-1
clone_size: .
d_call: TRBD1
cdr3_nt: TGTGCCATCAGTGAGTCAGGGACAGTCCATGGGAACACTGAAGCTTTCTTT
cdr3_aa: CAISESGTVHGNTEAFF